This T cell receptor (beta chain) was identified in a study of vaccination and CD4 T cells after COVID-19. Study in general: Four females and six males made up the convalescents, with two Hispanic. Researchers treated cells with overlapping spike peptides taken from SARS-CoV-2, HCoV-NL63, HCoV-OC43 and HCoV-229E.

Documented treatment: approximately 11-day PBMC culture with coronavirus spike peptide pools or control peptides (ViraFEST assay). Oncomine TCR Beta short-read sequencing was applied to DNA from cultured CD4+ T cells. TCRdb fed the PCR reads into MiXCR, producing one record per CDR3 protein. The table has 15,000 to 25,000 distinct CDR3 sequences, 48% seen once; the top ten hold roughly 2.6%. To note about this clonotype: What it binds is not known.

The sequencing here drew on CD4+ T cells from blood, cultured in vitro, taken after SARS-CoV-2 vaccination. The TCR comes from a human donor who had recovered from COVID-19.

The CDR3 reads CAGREWDRDTEAFF. CDR3 nucleotides: TGTGCCGGACGAGAATGGGACAGGGACACTGAAGCTTTCTTT. The V call is TRBV2, the J call TRBJ1-1; 9 bases match TRBD1. The junction had 10 bases not matched to a gene; V was cut back by 11 bases and J by 3 bases. Germline lookup yields CDR1 SNHLY and CDR2 FYNNEI. The CDR3 extends over 14 amino acids.